A single sample gave rise to the 7 T cell receptor beta chains below, sequenced in a study of OX40 agonist ivuxolimab in advanced cancers. Profiled with immunoSEQ multiplex PCR; TCRdb holds only in-frame clones, not every one. The sample holds around 93,000 clones, around nine tenths seen once. The material sequenced was CD4+ or CD8+ T cells sorted from blood, taken in a trial of the OX40 agonist ivuxolimab. These receptors all come from an adult with an advanced solid tumor such as melanoma, head and neck, liver or kidney cancer.

This clone was seen only once. This chain uses TRBV19 with TRBJ1-5; D may be TRBD1 (5 bases). The CDR3 sequence is 16 residues long. Trimming took off 3 bases at V and 2 bases at J, with 14 bases between the two ends. Germline lookup yields CDR1 LNHDA and CDR2 SQIVND (reference sequence). In DNA, the CDR3 is TGTGCCAGTAGTATTGAGGGCAGGGAGGGCAATCAGCCCCAGCATTTT. Amino acids: CASSIEGREGNQPQHF.

The V gene is TRBV6-5, the J gene TRBJ2-7; D unresolved. This CDR3 has 11 amino acids. Deletions cut 8 bases from V and 2 bases from J, with 7 bases between. From germline, CDR1 is MNHEY and CDR2 SVGAGI. CDR3 nucleotide sequence: TGTGCCAGCGGCCAGCCCTACGAGCAGTACTTC. Protein sequence: CASGQPYEQYF.

V gene TRBV7-3 combines with J gene TRBJ2-1; D not certain. Trimming removed 0 bases at V and 4 bases at J, with 4 bases between. Germline V gene lookup returns CDR1 SGHTA and CDR2 FQGTGA. This CDR3 is built from 13 residues. The CDR3 here is CASSLTEYNEQFF. The DNA for the CDR3 is TGTGCCAGCAGCTTAACCGAGTACAATGAGCAGTTCTTC.

This rearrangement joins TRBV6-5 to TRBJ2-7; 11 nucleotides align to TRBD2. This CDR3 is built from 14 residues. The V segment lost 5 bases and the J segment 2 bases; nucleotides outside the gene matches: 2. Germline assignment: CDR1 MNHEY and CDR2 SVGAGI. CDR3 sequence (DNA): TGTGCCAGCAGTCCGGGACTAGCGGCCTACGAGCAGTACTTC. It yields the protein CASSPGLAAYEQYF.

CDR3 DNA: TGTGCCATCAGTGAGTCGGTAGGGATGCACTCTGGAAACACCATATATTTT. Encoded protein: CAISESVGMHSGNTIYF. V gene TRBV10-3 combines with J gene TRBJ1-3; D gene ambiguous. Germline values: CDR1 ENHRY, CDR2 SYGVKD. The ends were cut back, 0 bases at V and 0 bases at J, with 12 bases in the middle. The CDR3 loop spans 17 amino acids.

The chain couples TRBV6-1 to TRBJ2-2; 8 bases are shared with TRBD1. Trimming cost V 4 bases and J 4 bases; bases outside gene matches: 5. CDR1 is MNHNS and CDR2 is SASEGT in the germline V gene. The CDR3 length is 15 residues. CDR3 sequence reads: CASSVETGATGELFF. The CDR3 bases are TGTGCCAGCAGTGTGGAGACAGGGGCCACCGGGGAGCTGTTTTTT.

This chain uses TRBV18 with TRBJ2-5; possibly TRBD2 for D (6 bases). This CDR3 is 15 amino acids long. V gave up 0 bases and J gave up 3 bases, with 11 bases separating them. Germline CDR1 KGHSH, CDR2 LQKENI. The CDR3 DNA reads TGTGCCAGCTCACCACCGGTAGGAGGGGAAGAGACCCAGTACTTC. The encoded protein is CASSPPVGGEETQYF.